These T cell receptor beta chains were read from a single sample in a study of blood T cells in healthy people across ages. TCRdb re-derived calls from the 5' RACE reads in MiXCR, one entry per CDR3 protein. The sample includes about 1,500,000 distinct CDR3 sequences, over 25% seen only once; the top ten take approximately 7.7%. The sample comprised blood. Every receptor here comes from a woman in her thirties in good health. Each CDR3 is given with its conserved first and last residue. The order of the fields is V gene, D gene, J gene, clone size, CDR3 DNA, CDR3 protein. A D gene is named only where the DNA matches it firmly. Size is stated for part of the rows, as once, few or many counts, or as a class when the clone is expanded.

TRBV11-1,-,TRBJ2-7,-,TGTGCCAGCAGCTCGTGGGGCCTCCTCGACGAGCAGTACTTC,CASSSWGLLDEQYF
TRBV18,-,TRBJ2-6,many,TGTGCCAGCTCACACGACAGCTCTGGGGCCAACGTCCTGACTTTC,CASSHDSSGANVLTF
TRBV2,-,TRBJ2-5,few,TGTGCCAGCAGGGGCCTGGAGGAAGAGACCCAGTACTTC,CASRGLEEETQYF
TRBV2,-,TRBJ1-2,few,TGTGCCAGCAGTGCGTACTTGAGGGCCAGCTACACCTTC,CASSAYLRASYTF
TRBV18,-,TRBJ2-1,-,TGTGCCAGCTCACCATATATCGGGGCCAATGAGCAGTTCTTC,CASSPYIGANEQFF
TRBV25-1,-,TRBJ2-7,once,TGTGCCAGCAGTGATCCTGACAGGAGCTCCTACGGGCAGTACTTC,CASSDPDRSSYGQYF
TRBV28,TRBD1,TRBJ2-3,few,TGTGCCAGCAGCCCCAGGGGGTATGGCACAGATACGCAGTATTTT,CASSPRGYGTDTQYF
TRBV24-1,-,TRBJ1-5,-,TGTGCCACCAGTGACAGGGGTGGCCAGCCCCAGCATTTT,CATSDRGGQPQHF
TRBV27,-,TRBJ1-2,few,TGTGCCAGCAGTACCCGGGACTTCTATGGCTACACCTTC,CASSTRDFYGYTF
TRBV7-9,-,TRBJ1-1,-,TGTGCCAGCAGCTTATTTTTGGAAGACACTGAAGCTTTCTTT,CASSLFLEDTEAFF
TRBV6-5,-,TRBJ1-2,-,TGTGCCAGCAGGTTCAGAGGACCCCTCTATGGCTACACCTTC,CASRFRGPLYGYTF
TRBV12-3/TRBV12-4,-,TRBJ2-1,many,TGTGCCATCCACATGGACAGACTCTGGAGGAATGAGCAGTTCTTC,CAIHMDRLWRNEQFF
TRBV30,-,TRBJ1-2,few,TGTGCCTGGATGGAGGGCTCTAAAGGCTACACCTTC,CAWMEGSKGYTF
TRBV12-5,TRBD1,TRBJ2-7,few,TGTGCTAGTGGTTTGGCACGAACGGGACAGGGGAAGCGGTACGAGCAGTACTTC,CASGLARTGQGKRYEQYF
TRBV6-2/TRBV6-3,TRBD1,TRBJ1-1,-,TGTGCCAGCAGCCCGGGACAGCCAGGGCCCACTGAAGCTTTCTTT,CASSPGQPGPTEAFF
TRBV5-1,TRBD2,TRBJ2-1,many,TGCGCCAGCAGCTCTAGCGGGATAAAGGAGCAGTTCTTC,CASSSSGIKEQFF
TRBV27,-,TRBJ2-3,-,TGTTCCAGCACTTCCGGCACAGATACGCAGTATTTT,CSSTSGTDTQYF
TRBV7-9,-,TRBJ2-7,few,TGTGCCAGCAGGGCTGACAGAGACCAGTTTACCTACGAGCAGTACTTC,CASRADRDQFTYEQYF
TRBV20-1,TRBD1,TRBJ2-5,-,TGCAGTGCTAGAGATTTAATAGGGACAGGGGCTAAAGAGACCCAGTACTTC,CSARDLIGTGAKETQYF
TRBV2,-,TRBJ1-5,-,TGTGCCAGCAGTGAAGAGAGACCTAGCAATCAGCCCCAGCATTTT,CASSEERPSNQPQHF
TRBV7-2,TRBD1,TRBJ1-1,-,TGTGCCAGCATCCCTCAGACAGGGTACACTGAAGCTTTCTTT,CASIPQTGYTEAFF
TRBV5-1,TRBD1,TRBJ1-4,-,TGCGCCAGCAGCCCACAGGGGGAAAGAGACGAAGAAAAACTGTTTTTT,CASSPQGERDEEKLFF
TRBV11-2,-,TRBJ2-3,-,TGTGCCAGCAGCTTAGATCGGGTTCCGAAAGATACGCAGTATTTT,CASSLDRVPKDTQYF
TRBV3-1,-,TRBJ2-7,-,TGTGCCAGCAGCCAAGTACAACTCCAAGGCGAGCAGTACTTC,CASSQVQLQGEQYF
TRBV20-1,TRBD2,TRBJ2-7,-,TGCAGTGCTAGAAGCCTAGCGGGAGACAGCGAGCAGTACTTC,CSARSLAGDSEQYF
TRBV20-1,-,TRBJ1-2,few,TGCAGTGCTCCCCTGTCTGATGGCTACACCTTC,CSAPLSDGYTF
TRBV3-1,TRBD2,TRBJ2-3,-,TGTGCCAGCAGCCAAGTCCAATCTAGCGGGGGGACAGATACGCAGTATTTT,CASSQVQSSGGTDTQYF
TRBV5-1,-,TRBJ2-7,many,TGCGCCAGCAGCTTGGTTGGGACGAGCTCCTACGAGCAGTACTTC,CASSLVGTSSYEQYF
TRBV7-3,-,TRBJ2-3,many,TGTGCCAGCAGCTCAAACGGGGGCACAGATACGCAGTATTTT,CASSSNGGTDTQYF
TRBV7-9,TRBD1,TRBJ2-1,-,TGTGCCAGCAGCTTAACGACAGGGGGCCAAGGCAATGAGCAGTTCTTC,CASSLTTGGQGNEQFF
TRBV12-3/TRBV12-4,TRBD2,TRBJ2-7,-,TGTGCCAGCCAAGGGGCTAGCGGGACCTACGAGCAGTACTTC,CASQGASGTYEQYF
TRBV20-1,-,TRBJ2-2,-,TGCAGTGCTAGTACCGACACCGGGGAGCTGTTTTTT,CSASTDTGELFF
TRBV18,TRBD1,TRBJ1-1,-,TGTGCCAGCTCACCACGACAGGGGAACGGTGAAGCTTTCTTT,CASSPRQGNGEAFF
TRBV27,TRBD1,TRBJ1-2,few,TGTGCCAGCAGTTTAACCCCCGGGACAGGATACTATGGCTACACCTTC,CASSLTPGTGYYGYTF
TRBV27,-,TRBJ2-3,-,TGTACCAGCAGTTCCCCGGACTGGGAAGATACGCAGTATTTT,CTSSSPDWEDTQYF
TRBV29-1,-,TRBJ1-2,many,TGCAGCGCCGCTAGGGAAGGCTACACCTTC,CSAAREGYTF
TRBV7-2,-,TRBJ2-7,-,TGTGCCAGCACCTTCCAGGGGCACGAGCAGTACTTC,CASTFQGHEQYF
TRBV10-3,-,TRBJ2-7,few,TGTGCCATCAGTCCCGACGGGAATTCCAACGAGCAGTACTTC,CAISPDGNSNEQYF
TRBV5-1,TRBD1,TRBJ1-4,-,TGCGCCAGCAGCCCTACAGGGGTAACTAATGAAAAACTGTTTTTT,CASSPTGVTNEKLFF
TRBV5-6,-,TRBJ2-1,-,TGTGCCAGCAGCCCCATCTACGGGTCCTACAATGAGCAGTTCTTC,CASSPIYGSYNEQFF